This T cell receptor beta chain was sequenced during a study of graft-versus-host responses after intestinal transplantation. Turning to the study itself: For two to four years after anti-thymocyte globulin induction, all recipients took tacrolimus and steroids.

Of note for this clone: The antigen remains unidentified.

Clones were read by immunoSEQ multiplex PCR, and TCRdb kept only the in-frame ones, dropping some. This sample has about 97,000 clones, with more than 80% found just once. Trimming removed 7 bases from V and 5 bases from J; junction bases left unmatched: 8. This CDR3 is 14 amino acids long. The germline gives CDR1 LNHDA, CDR2 SQIVND (reference sequence). Whole-study results and caveats: Levels of circulating GvH clones at their peak were associated with early post-transplant HvG declines.

The chain links TRBV19 to TRBJ1-2; 9 positions agree with TRBD1. Sequences were derived from PBMCs, sampled 450 to 480 days after intestinal transplant. This clonotype originated in a human patient who received an intestinal transplant, so some T cells may come from the graft donor. DNA of the CDR3: TGTGCCAGTAAATTACAGGGACAGGGATATGGCTACACCTTC. Residues: CASKLQGQGYGYTF.